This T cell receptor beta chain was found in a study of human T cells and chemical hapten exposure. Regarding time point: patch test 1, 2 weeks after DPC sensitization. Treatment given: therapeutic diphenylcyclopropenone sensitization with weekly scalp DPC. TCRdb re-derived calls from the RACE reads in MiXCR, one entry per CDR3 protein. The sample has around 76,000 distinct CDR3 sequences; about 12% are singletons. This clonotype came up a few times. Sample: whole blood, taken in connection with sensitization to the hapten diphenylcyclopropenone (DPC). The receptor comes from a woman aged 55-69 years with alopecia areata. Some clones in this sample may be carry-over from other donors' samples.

In DNA, the CDR3 is TGCGCCAGCAGTGACGACGGGGGGCGGGAGACCCAGTACTTC. Protein: CASSDDGGRETQYF. This chain connects TRBV10-2 to TRBJ2-5, with a tentative D call TRBD2 (7 bases). Germline CDR1 reads WSHSY; CDR2 reads SAAADI. V was cut by 3 bases and J by 5 bases, with 13 bases left in between. This CDR3 is built from 14 residues.